Sequencing of this T cell receptor (beta chain) was carried out in a study of shared clonotypes between healthy human individuals. Germline V gene lookup returns CDR1 LGHNA and CDR2 YSLEER. Trimming stripped 0 bases from V and 0 bases from J, with 10 bases between. This CDR3 has 16 residues. The repertoire was sequenced with immunoSEQ multiplex PCR; TCRdb's copy has only in-frame clones and lacks some. This sample yields about 1 million clones, of which approximately 72% are seen a single time; roughly 1.4% belongs to the top ten. Sequencing used memory CD4+ T cells sorted from blood. As to subset: CD45RA-negative fraction. V usage is TRBV4-3 and J usage is TRBJ2-3; possibly TRBD2 for D (5 bases). This receptor was taken from a young man in good health. The CDR3 sequence is CASSQDAGYSTDTQYF. The CDR3 region has the DNA TGCGCCAGCAGCCAAGATGCGGGTTATAGCACAGATACGCAGTATTTT.